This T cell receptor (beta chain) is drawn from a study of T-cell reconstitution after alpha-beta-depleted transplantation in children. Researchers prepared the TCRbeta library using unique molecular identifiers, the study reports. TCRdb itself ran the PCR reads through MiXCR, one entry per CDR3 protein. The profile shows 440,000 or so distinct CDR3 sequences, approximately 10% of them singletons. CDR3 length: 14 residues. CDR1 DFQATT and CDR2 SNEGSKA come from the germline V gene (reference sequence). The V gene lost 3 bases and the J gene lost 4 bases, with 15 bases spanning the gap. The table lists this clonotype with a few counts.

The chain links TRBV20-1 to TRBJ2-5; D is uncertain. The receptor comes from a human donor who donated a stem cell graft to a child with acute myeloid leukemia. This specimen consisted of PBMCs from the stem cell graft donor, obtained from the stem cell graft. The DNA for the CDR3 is TGCAGTGCTAGTGCCCTGGGATCCGCAGAGACCCAGTACTTC. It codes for CSASALGSAETQYF.